A single sample gave rise to the 5 T cell receptor beta chains below, sequenced in a study of blood T cell repertoires in COVID-19. Produced via immunoSEQ multiplex PCR; TCRdb's table is partial and in-frame only. The table records roughly 90,000 clones, more than 65% of them present only once. The sample taken for sequencing was peripheral blood. The receptor source for this set is a human donor in a cohort sampled during active COVID-19.

This clone was recorded a few times. The V gene is TRBV5-1, the J gene TRBJ2-7; D is ambiguous. This CDR3 has 13 amino acids. Trimming stripped 0 bases from V and 3 bases from J, with 7 bases between. Germline V gives CDR1 SGHRS, CDR2 YFSETQ. This CDR3 is CASSLGYSYEQYF. The CDR3 nucleotides are TGCGCCAGCAGCTTGGGGTACAGCTACGAGCAGTACTTC.

The V gene is TRBV28, the J gene TRBJ2-7; possible D gene TRBD1, 6 bases. The germline CDR1 and CDR2 sequences are MDHEN and SYDVKM. Trimming cost V 6 bases and J 6 bases, with 18 bases left between them. The CDR3 runs 14 residues. The DNA for the CDR3 is TGTGCCAGCAGCGCACAGGGATTAAGCCGCGAGCAGTACTTC. Amino acid sequence: CASSAQGLSREQYF.

The chain has TRBV28 and TRBJ2-5; 8 positions match TRBD1. Trimming cost V 7 bases and J 4 bases; bases outside gene matches: 11. CDR1 is MDHEN, CDR2 SYDVKM, per germline. The CDR3 contains 15 residues. CDR3 DNA sequence: TGTGCCAGCACCGAGGGACAGGCGATTGTAGAGACCCAGTACTTC. Translation: CASTEGQAIVETQYF.

This clone was seen a handful of times. CDR3 coding DNA: TGTGCCAGCAAGAGGACAGCAGATAATTCACCCCTCCACTTT. It specifies CASKRTADNSPLHF. The chain uses TRBV7-2 and TRBJ1-6; D possibly corresponds to TRBD1 (6 bases). The V end was cut by 7 bases, the J end by 5 bases, with 12 bases between. The CDR3 spans 14 residues. The germline V gene encodes CDR1 SGHTA and CDR2 FQGNSA.

The V call is TRBV5-1, the J call TRBJ1-1, with TRBD1 identical over 7 bases. The CDR3 contains 15 residues. V trimming: 4 bases; J trimming: 3 bases; junction bases outside the gene matches: 9. Germline V lookup: CDR1 SGHRS, CDR2 YFSETQ. CDR3 nucleotide sequence: TGCGCCAGCAGCCCCACAGGGGCGGGACACACTGAAGCTTTCTTT. It encodes CASSPTGAGHTEAFF.